Listed here is a single T cell receptor (beta chain). Its target is not known. A read error may produce the germline difference seen at one junction end. This CDR3 is built from 15 residues. Germline lookup yields CDR1 MNHEY and CDR2 SVGAGI. This entry comes from a study of post-analysis software for immune sequencing data. The wider study: Relapsing-remitting, secondary progressive and progressive-relapsing courses of multiple sclerosis were included. Study-level points and caveats: Roughly 5 TRBV segments, TRBV5-6, TRBV5-1 and TRBV20-1 among them, were found more frequent in patients than controls. Samples sharing a preparation batch grouped tightly together when assessed by F measure.

TCR beta cDNA libraries had unique molecular identifiers. TCRdb fed the PCR reads into MiXCR, producing one record per CDR3 protein. The sample lists about 500,000 distinct CDR3 sequences, roughly 45% occurring once. This TCR came from a girl under 18 with multiple sclerosis. This chain links TRBV6-5 with TRBJ2-1; 9 nucleotides match TRBD2. The sequenced sample was blood. The CDR3 DNA follows: TGTGTCAGCAGTTACTCGAGGACTAGCGCGCGTGAGCAGTTCTTC. The encoded protein is CVSSYSRTSAREQFF.